Following are 21 T cell receptor beta chains from one sample sequenced in a study of blood T cell repertoires in COVID-19. The data were produced by immunoSEQ multiplex PCR, yet TCRdb's version contains in-frame clones alone and is incomplete. There are roughly 300,000 clones in the sample; 80% to 90% occur only once, and 4% to 5% lies in the top ten. Material for sequencing was PBMCs or T cells enriched from blood (not recorded which). The receptors originated from a woman aged 40 to 50 with acute COVID-19.

The rearrangement joins TRBV19 to TRBJ1-4; 8 bases line up with TRBD1. Germline lookup yields CDR1 LNHDA and CDR2 SQIVND (reference sequence). Germline trimming cut 7 bases from V and 2 bases from J; bases unmatched to any gene: 15. The CDR3 covers 18 residues. The CDR3 here is CASMPLPGGRATNEKLFF. For the CDR3, the DNA is TGTGCCAGTATGCCCCTGCCAGGGGGCAGGGCTACTAATGAAAAACTGTTTTTT.

The chain recombines TRBV7-3 with TRBJ2-1; 7 bases match TRBD2. The J segment lost 0 bases and the V segment lost 2 bases, leaving 4 bases of the junction unmatched. In germline, CDR1 is SGHTA, CDR2 FQGTGA. The CDR3 runs to 16 residues. CDR3 protein: CASSLWGRVSYNEQFF. DNA for the CDR3: TGTGCCAGCAGCTTATGGGGGAGGGTCTCCTACAATGAGCAGTTCTTC.

J is TRBJ1-1 and V is TRBV19, with TRBD1 as a possible D gene (6 bases). CDR3 length: 19 residues. Germline loops: CDR1 LNHDA, CDR2 SQIVND (reference sequence). V gave up 3 bases and J gave up 0 bases, with 23 bases separating them. CDR3 in DNA: TGTGCCAGTAGTATGTTGGGTGGGGGGGCGTTTTGGATGAACACTGAAGCTTTCTTT. Amino acid sequence: CASSMLGGGAFWMNTEAFF.

Points on this clone: The junction departs from the called germline gene at one end, perhaps through a read error. The chain uses TRBV7-2 and TRBJ2-3, with 11 bases fitting TRBD2. Germline CDR1 SGHTA, CDR2 FQGNSA. This CDR3 contains 15 residues. CDR3 bases: TGTGCCAGCAGCCTAGCGGGAGGACCCACAGATACGCAGTATTTT. Protein: CASSLAGGPTDTQYF. Drawing the rest from reference TRBV7-2 and TRBJ2-3, the complete variable domain is GAGVSQSPSNKVTEKGKDVELRCDPISGHTALYWYRQSLGQGLEFLIYFQGNSAPDKSGLPSDRFSAERTGGSVSTLTIQRTQQEDSAVYLCASSLAGGPTDTQYFGPGTRLTVL.

The V gene is TRBV6-5, the J gene TRBJ1-1; D may be TRBD1 (5 bases). CDR1 and CDR2 (germline): MNHEY, SVGAGI. Trimming shortened V by 8 bases and J by 1 base, and 8 bases separated the two germline ends. The CDR3 loop spans 12 amino acids. The CDR3 DNA reads as TGTGCCAGCGGCGACAGGAACACTGAAGCTTTCTTT. It is translated as CASGDRNTEAFF.

The V call is TRBV6-5, the J call TRBJ1-5; TRBD1 is a possible D gene (5 bases). The CDR3 has 15 residues. CDR1 and CDR2 from the germline V gene are MNHEY and SVGAGI. The V end lost 6 bases, the J end lost 0 bases, and 12 bases lay between the germline ends. In DNA, the CDR3 is TGTGCCAGCAGCTTCGGACACATTAGCAATCAGCCCCAGCATTTT. This translates into CASSFGHISNQPQHF.

The V gene is TRBV14, the J gene TRBJ2-1, with D unclear. The germline V and J ends were trimmed by 1 base and 4 bases, with 11 bases remaining between them. Germline CDR1 SGHDN, CDR2 FVKESK. There are 15 residues in the CDR3. The CDR3 region has the DNA TGTGCCAGCAGCCAAGGTGTGACTTCTTACAATGAGCAGTTCTTC. Protein: CASSQGVTSYNEQFF.

The chain carries TRBV9 and TRBJ2-3, with 8 bases identical to TRBD1. Germline trimming cut 3 bases from V and 0 bases from J; bases unmatched to any gene: 12. Germline CDR1 reads SGDLS; CDR2 reads YYNGEE. The CDR3 covers 18 residues. The CDR3 region has the DNA TGTGCCAGCAGCGAAACGGACAGGGCCCTGGGGAGCACAGATACGCAGTATTTT. Protein sequence: CASSETDRALGSTDTQYF. Complete variable domain (other parts from reference TRBV9 and TRBJ2-3): DSGVTQTPKHLITATGQRVTLRCSPRSGDLSVYWYQQSLDQGLQFLIQYYNGEERAKGNILERFSAQQFPDLHSELNLSSLELGDSALYFCASSETDRALGSTDTQYFGPGTRLTVL.

The rearrangement links TRBV7-9 to TRBJ2-3, with a weak D call TRBD1 (5 bases). Germline CDR1 is SEHNR and CDR2 is FQNEAQ (reference sequence). This CDR3 comprises 14 residues. The ends were cut back, 4 bases at V and 4 bases at J, with 12 bases in the middle. The CDR3 sequence is CASSSYQGPDTQYF. The CDR3, as DNA: TGTGCCAGCAGCTCCTACCAGGGCCCAGATACGCAGTATTTT.

The chain carries TRBV7-2 and TRBJ2-1; TRBD2 matches at 10 bases. CDR1 SGHTA and CDR2 FQGNSA come from the germline V gene. V shed 1 base, J shed 6 bases, and the junction held 6 bases outside the gene matches. The CDR3 contains 16 residues. The CDR3 reads CASSLDSSGGSNEQFF. The CDR3 DNA reads TGTGCCAGCAGCTTAGATAGTAGCGGGGGGTCCAATGAGCAGTTCTTC.

V is TRBV7-2 and J is TRBJ2-7, with a weak D call TRBD1 (6 bases). Germline assignment: CDR1 SGHTA and CDR2 FQGNSA. This CDR3 spans 12 amino acids. V was cut by 5 bases and J by 6 bases, with 11 bases left in between. CDR3 sequence reads: CASSGGYFEQYF. In DNA form, the CDR3 reads TGTGCCAGCAGCGGGGGCTACTTCGAGCAGTACTTC.

The V call is TRBV9, the J call TRBJ2-1; TRBD2 agrees at 9 bases. V was clipped by 2 bases and J by 2 bases; unmatched bases: 5. Germline CDR1 SGDLS, CDR2 YYNGEE. The CDR3 sequence is 16 residues long. The CDR3 here is CASSVHGGGAYNEQFF. The DNA for the CDR3 is TGTGCCAGCAGCGTGCACGGCGGGGGGGCCTACAATGAGCAGTTCTTC.

The chain is built from TRBV18 and TRBJ1-3; D is uncertain. Germline loops: CDR1 KGHSH, CDR2 LQKENI. The CDR3 has 17 residues. Deletions cut 3 bases from V and 0 bases from J, with 15 bases between. This CDR3 reads CASSPRSSLSSGNTIYF. CDR3 DNA: TGTGCCAGCTCACCCCGGAGCAGCCTTAGCTCTGGAAACACCATATATTTT.

The rearrangement joins TRBV5-1 to TRBJ2-2; 7 positions agree with TRBD1. Germline assignment: CDR1 SGHRS and CDR2 YFSETQ. The junction had 11 bases not matched to a gene; V was cut back by 0 bases and J by 6 bases. The CDR3 length is 17 residues. The CDR3 DNA reads as TGCGCCAGCAGCTTGGCCGGCACAGGGGCGGGTGCCGGGGAGCTGTTTTTT. Amino acid sequence: CASSLAGTGAGAGELFF.

The table lists this clone with a few counts. The chain has TRBV9 and TRBJ1-6; the match to TRBD1 covers 7 bases. Germline CDR1 and CDR2: SGDLS and YYNGEE. J was trimmed by 7 bases and V by 4 bases; bases with no gene match: 8. CDR3 length: 15 amino acids. CDR3 residues: CASSPTTGPNSPLHF. Here the CDR3 DNA reads TGTGCCAGCAGCCCTACGACAGGGCCAAATTCACCCCTCCACTTT.

The chain carries TRBV7-9 and TRBJ1-4; 12 bases are shared with TRBD1. The CDR3 sequence is 15 residues long. Germline-derived CDR1 and CDR2 are SEHNR and FQNEAQ (reference sequence). With 0 bases clipped from V and 8 bases from J, the junction kept 1 base outside the gene matches. The CDR3, as DNA: TGTGCCAGCAGCTTAGCGGGGACAGGGGGCGAAAAACTGTTTTTT. Amino acids: CASSLAGTGGEKLFF.

This chain joins TRBV11-2 and TRBJ2-3, with 7 bases aligning to TRBD1. The germline gives CDR1 SGHAT, CDR2 FQNNGV. The CDR3 sequence is 15 residues long. Trimming took 3 bases from V and 2 from J; bases not matched to a gene: 5. The chain's CDR3 is CASSFAGGLTDTQYF. The CDR3 coding sequence is TGTGCCAGCAGCTTTGCAGGGGGTCTCACAGATACGCAGTATTTT.

This sequence joins TRBV4-3 and TRBJ1-1, with D possibly being TRBD1 (5 bases). This CDR3 has 14 residues. CDR1 LGHNA and CDR2 YSLEER come from the germline V gene. Trimming cost V 4 bases and J 3 bases, with 12 bases left between them. CDR3 protein: CASSPRGVDTEAFF. CDR3 DNA sequence: TGCGCCAGCAGCCCTCGGGGGGTAGACACTGAAGCTTTCTTT.

This CDR3 is CSVHTGEGEKLFF. DNA of the CDR3: TGCAGCGTACACACAGGGGAAGGGGAAAAACTGTTTTTT. This chain connects TRBV29-1 to TRBJ1-4, with 7 bases aligning to TRBD1. The CDR3 loop spans 13 amino acids. Per the germline V gene, CDR1 is SQVTM and CDR2 is ANQGSEA. The J segment lost 8 bases and the V segment lost 6 bases, leaving 9 bases of the junction unmatched.

This chain joins TRBV3-1 (or the pseudogene TRBV3-2) and TRBJ2-5, with 11 bases identical to TRBD2. Trimming at V came to 4 bases and at J to 3 bases, leaving 7 bases not matched to a gene. The CDR3 has 16 amino acids. CDR1 and CDR2 (germline): LGHDT, YNNKEL (reference sequence). The CDR3 region has the DNA TGTGCCAGCAGCCGACCTATTAGCGGGAGGGAAGAGACCCAGTACTTC. The encoded protein is CASSRPISGREETQYF.

V and J are TRBV19 and TRBJ2-7, with D perhaps TRBD1 (5 bases). The CDR3 contains 14 residues. Trimming took 5 bases from V and 3 from J, leaving 14 bases between them. Germline lookup yields CDR1 LNHDA and CDR2 SQIVND (reference sequence). The CDR3 DNA follows: TGTGCCAGTAGTCGACGGCAGGGATTCTACGAGCAGTACTTC. This encodes CASSRRQGFYEQYF.